This entry lists 9 T cell receptor beta chains sequenced from one sample in a study of sequential checkpoint blockade in melanoma. Treatment of the sample: randomized to nivolumab then ipilimumab (arm A) or the reverse (arm B). Using immunoSEQ multiplex PCR, the repertoire was profiled, and TCRdb retains in-frame clones only, with some absent. Of under 25,000 clones listed, about four fifths are singletons. Sequences were derived from CD8+ T cells sorted from blood (inferred from file names), sampled from a patient given nivolumab and ipilimumab in sequence. The receptors were gathered from a human donor with melanoma.

This chain links TRBV6-1 with TRBJ1-2, with 10 nucleotides matching TRBD1. J lost 5 bases, V lost 5 bases, and 5 bases had no gene match. CDR1 and CDR2 (germline): MNHNS, SASEGT. The CDR3 runs to 14 residues. CDR3 sequence reads: CASSWGQGRYGYTF. For the CDR3, the DNA is TGTGCCAGCAGTTGGGGACAGGGGAGGTATGGCTACACCTTC.

This clone was observed a handful of times. The rearrangement joins TRBV28 to TRBJ2-1, with 12 bases identical to TRBD2. With V trimmed by 5 bases and J by 6 bases, 2 bases remained unmatched. CDR3 size: 14 residues. Germline V CDR1 and CDR2: MDHEN, SYDVKM. Here the CDR3 DNA reads TGTGCCAGCAGTCCTAGCGGGAGGGCCAATGAGCAGTTCTTC. This encodes CASSPSGRANEQFF. Combining the CDR3 with reference TRBV28 and TRBJ2-1 gives the whole variable domain DVKVTQSSRYLVKRTGEKVFLECVQDMDHENMFWYRQDPGLGLRLIYFSYDVKMKEKGDIPEGYSVSREKKERFSLILESASTNQTSMYLCASSPSGRANEQFFGPGTRLTVL.

This sequence joins TRBV7-9 and TRBJ1-5, with 8 bases that match TRBD1. Germline V lookup: CDR1 SEHNR, CDR2 FQNEAQ (reference sequence). V shed 8 bases, J shed 5 bases, and the junction held 8 bases outside the gene matches. The length of the CDR3 is 14 residues. This chain's CDR3 is CASGGQGRDQPQHF. In nucleotides, the CDR3 is TGTGCCAGCGGCGGACAGGGTAGGGATCAGCCCCAGCATTTT.

This clone counts as medium-sized. The rearrangement uses TRBV13 and TRBJ1-3, with D unclear. The germline V gene encodes CDR1 PRHDT and CDR2 FYEKMQ (reference sequence). The CDR3 has 12 amino acids. Trimming removed 3 bases from V and 2 bases from J, with 2 bases in between. This chain's CDR3 is CASSFTGNTIYF. Here the CDR3 DNA reads TGTGCCAGCAGCTTTACTGGAAACACCATATATTTT. Together with reference TRBV13 and TRBJ1-3, the CDR3 gives the full variable domain: AAGVIQSPRHLIKEKRETATLKCYPIPRHDTVYWYQQGPGQDPQFLISFYEKMQSDKGSIPDRFSAQQFSDYHSELNMSSLELGDSALYFCASSFTGNTIYFGEGSWLTVV.

V is TRBV6-5 and J is TRBJ1-4; TRBD1 might be the D (6 bases). The CDR3 has 15 amino acids. V lost 6 bases and J 8 bases, leaving 19 bases between the germline ends. The V gene's germline CDR1 is MNHEY and CDR2 SVGAGI. The CDR3 DNA follows: TGTGCCAGCAGCGCATACGACAGGCGAGGGGAAAAACTGTTTTTT. Its protein product is CASSAYDRRGEKLFF.

This clone was seen a single time. The gene calls are TRBV14 and TRBJ1-2; 8 bases are shared with TRBD1. Per the germline V gene, CDR1 is SGHDN and CDR2 is FVKESK. The V gene end was trimmed by 0 bases and the J gene end by 7 bases; junction bases not matched to a gene: 7. CDR3 length: 15 amino acids. CDR3 sequence: CASSQDFGQGAGYTF. For the CDR3, the DNA is TGTGCCAGCAGCCAAGATTTCGGGCAGGGGGCTGGCTACACCTTC.

CDR3 sequence: CASRKTDATNEKLFF. In DNA, the CDR3 is TGCGCCAGCAGGAAGACAGACGCAACTAATGAAAAACTGTTTTTT. This chain joins TRBV5-1 and TRBJ1-4, with TRBD1 as a possible D gene (5 bases). Germline assignment: CDR1 SGHRS and CDR2 YFSETQ. Trimming shortened V by 5 bases and J by 0 bases, and 11 bases separated the two germline ends. This CDR3 has 15 amino acids. Full variable domain (outside the CDR3, taken from reference TRBV5-1 and TRBJ1-4): KAGVTQTPRYLIKTRGQQVTLSCSPISGHRSVSWYQQTPGQGLQFLFEYFSETQRNKGNFPGRFSGRQFSNSRSEMNVSTLELGDSALYLCASRKTDATNEKLFFGSGTQLSVL.

The rearrangement links TRBV10-2 to TRBJ2-7; possible D gene TRBD1, 5 bases. Germline-derived CDR1 and CDR2 are WSHSY and SAAADI. The V end lost 7 bases, the J end lost 3 bases, and 16 bases lay between the germline ends. This CDR3 spans 14 amino acids. The CDR3 coding sequence is TGCGCCAGCACTTTGACAGTCAGAAGCTACGAGCAGTACTTC. It specifies CASTLTVRSYEQYF.

J is TRBJ2-7 and V is TRBV2; D not certain. Trimming stripped 9 bases from V and 5 bases from J, with 14 bases between. The length of the CDR3 is 12 residues. CDR1 and CDR2 (germline): SNHLY, FYNNEI. The DNA of the CDR3 is TGTGCCAGGACTCCACTGTCGGACGAGCAGTACTTC. Translated, it gives CARTPLSDEQYF.